This T cell receptor beta chain is from a study of T cell responses to AZD1222 COVID-19 vaccine. General study results and limits: Among vaccine-associated CD4 TCRs, coverage spanned spike, with dominance at 160-218 and 743-854.

Some clones are missing from TCRdb's copy, which holds only in-frame ones; the method was immunoSEQ multiplex PCR. The data contain fewer than 90,000 clones, approximately 86% of them singletons. On this clone: Its antigen is as yet unknown.

This CDR3 is 15 amino acids long. Germline V CDR1 and CDR2: SGHDT, YYEEEE. Trimming left V 0 bases short and J 0 bases short, with 8 bases between. The origin of this receptor is an adult in good health. Here the sequenced sample was peripheral blood, taken on day 0 of AZD1222 vaccination. This chain uses TRBV5-6 with TRBJ2-3; perhaps TRBD2 as D (5 bases). As DNA, the CDR3 is TGTGCCAGCAGCTTGGTACTAGTGAGCACAGATACGCAGTATTTT. Translation: CASSLVLVSTDTQYF. Supplemented by reference TRBV5-6 and TRBJ2-3, the full variable domain reads DAGVTQSPTHLIKTRGQQVTLRCSPKSGHDTVSWYQQALGQGPQFIFQYYEEEERQRGNFPDRFSGHQFPNYSSELNVNALLLGDSALYLCASSLVLVSTDTQYFGPGTRLTVL.